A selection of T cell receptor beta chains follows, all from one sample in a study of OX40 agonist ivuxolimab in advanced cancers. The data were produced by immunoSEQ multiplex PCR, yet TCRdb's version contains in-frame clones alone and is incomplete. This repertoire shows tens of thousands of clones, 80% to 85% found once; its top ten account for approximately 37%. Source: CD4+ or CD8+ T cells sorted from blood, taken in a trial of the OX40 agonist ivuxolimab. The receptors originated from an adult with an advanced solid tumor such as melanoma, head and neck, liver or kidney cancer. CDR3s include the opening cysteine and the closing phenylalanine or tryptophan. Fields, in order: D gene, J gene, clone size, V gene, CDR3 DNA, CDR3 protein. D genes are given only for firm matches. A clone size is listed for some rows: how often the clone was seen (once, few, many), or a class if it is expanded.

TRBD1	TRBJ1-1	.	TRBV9	TGTGCCAGCAGCGTAGTGGGGACAGGGGGGTCTGAAGCTTTCTTT	CASSVVGTGGSEAFF
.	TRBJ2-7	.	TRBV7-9	TGTGCCAGCAGCGGACCGGGACAAGGTATCCACGAGCAGTACTTC	CASSGPGQGIHEQYF
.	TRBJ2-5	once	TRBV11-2	TGTGCCAGCAGCTTAGCATTCCCTGGGACTGGTCAAGAGACCCAGTACTTC	CASSLAFPGTGQETQYF
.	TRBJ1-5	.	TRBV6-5	TGTGCCAGCAGCCCTGGGACTTCGGGGTATCAGCCCCAGCATTTT	CASSPGTSGYQPQHF
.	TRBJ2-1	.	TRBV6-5	TGTGCCAGCAGTTACTCGGGGGGCACCTACAATGAGCAGTTCTTC	CASSYSGGTYNEQFF
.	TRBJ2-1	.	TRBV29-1	TGCAGCGCCGGAAGGGGGGAACTCTACAATGAGCAGTTCTTC	CSAGRGELYNEQFF
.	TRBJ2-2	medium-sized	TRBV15	TGTGCCACCAGCAGAGAGGGGGTCCGGAACACCGGGGAGCTGTTTTTT	CATSREGVRNTGELFF
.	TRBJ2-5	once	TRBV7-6	TGTGCCAGCAGCTCAAGGGCGGGGAGGGAGACCCAGTACTTC	CASSSRAGRETQYF
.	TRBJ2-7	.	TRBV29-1	TGCAGCGTTGGTCTCCAGGGCATCTACGAGCAGTACTTC	CSVGLQGIYEQYF
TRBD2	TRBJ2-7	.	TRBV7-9	TGTGCCAGCAGTACCATAGCGGGAGGGGCCTACGAGCAGTACTTC	CASSTIAGGAYEQYF
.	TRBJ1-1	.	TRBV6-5	TGTGCCAGCAGTTACCGTGAAGGGGACACTGAAGCTTTCTTT	CASSYREGDTEAFF
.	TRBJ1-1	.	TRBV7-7	TGTGCTAGCAGCTTAAAGCCCGGGGGGGCCATGAACACTGAAGCTTTCTTT	CASSLKPGGAMNTEAFF
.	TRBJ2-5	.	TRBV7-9	TGTGCCAGCACCGAGGACATCCAGACCCAGTACTTC	CASTEDIQTQYF
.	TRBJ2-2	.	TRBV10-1	TGCGCCAGCAGCCAGGGTTACACCGGGGAGCTGTTTTTT	CASSQGYTGELFF
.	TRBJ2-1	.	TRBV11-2	TGTGCCAGCAGCTTAGGCGGGGACGGGAATGAGCAGTTCTTC	CASSLGGDGNEQFF
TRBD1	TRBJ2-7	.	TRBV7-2	TGTGCCAGCAGCTTAGTAACAGGGGGCGATCCTAAAGAGCAGTACTTC	CASSLVTGGDPKEQYF
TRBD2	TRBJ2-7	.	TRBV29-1	TGCAGCGTTGAAGCCCTGGTTCCGGGAGGTGCCAACTCCTACGAGCAGTACTTC	CSVEALVPGGANSYEQYF
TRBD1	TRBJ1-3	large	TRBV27	TGTGCCAGCAGAATACAGGGGACTGGAAACACCATATATTTT	CASRIQGTGNTIYF
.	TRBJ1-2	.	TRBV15	TGTGCCACCAGCAGCCGCCAGTGGGGGGATGGCGGCTACACCTTC	CATSSRQWGDGGYTF
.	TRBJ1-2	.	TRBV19	TGTGCCAGTAGTAGTCGGGCGGACCGGGGAAACTATGGCTACACCTTC	CASSSRADRGNYGYTF
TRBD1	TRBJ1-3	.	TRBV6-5	TGTGCCAGCAGTCCGGACAGGAACTCTGGAAACACCATATATTTT	CASSPDRNSGNTIYF
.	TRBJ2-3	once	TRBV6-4	TGTGCCAGCAGTGACGAAGGCGGTAGGGGCACAGATACGCAGTATTTT	CASSDEGGRGTDTQYF
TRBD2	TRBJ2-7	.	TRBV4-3	TGCGCCAGCAGCCAGGGACTAGCGGGGATTTACGAGCAGTACTTC	CASSQGLAGIYEQYF
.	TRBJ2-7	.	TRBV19	TGTGCCAGTAGTAGCAGGCAATCCTACGAGCAGTACTTC	CASSSRQSYEQYF
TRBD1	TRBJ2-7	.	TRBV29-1	TGCAGCGCCCTGGGACAGGGTCTCCACGAGCAGTACTTC	CSALGQGLHEQYF
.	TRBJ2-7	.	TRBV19	TGTGCCAGTAGACCGGGACATCAGTCCTACGAGCAGTACTTC	CASRPGHQSYEQYF
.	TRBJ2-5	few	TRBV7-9	TGTGCCAGCAGCCACCCCCTTGCGGAGACCCAGTACTTC	CASSHPLAETQYF
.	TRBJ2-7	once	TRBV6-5	TGTGCCAGCAGTTACGGGGGCGCCGGGCCCTACGAGCAGTACTTC	CASSYGGAGPYEQYF
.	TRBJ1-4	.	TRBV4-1	TGCGCCAGCAGCCAAGACCCTAGCTTGTATGAAAAACTGTTTTTT	CASSQDPSLYEKLFF
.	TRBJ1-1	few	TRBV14	TGTGCCAGCAAGTTAACAGGGAACACTGAAGCTTTCTTT	CASKLTGNTEAFF
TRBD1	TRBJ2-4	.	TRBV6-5	TGTGCCAGCAGTTACTCAAAGGGGGCTGGGAACATTCAGTACTTC	CASSYSKGAGNIQYF
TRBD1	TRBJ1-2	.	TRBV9	TGTGCCAGCAGCGTAGGTCAGGGGGCTAACTATGGCTACACCTTC	CASSVGQGANYGYTF
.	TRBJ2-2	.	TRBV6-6	TGTGCCAGCAGTTACGAGGGCTCCGGAACCGGGGAGCTGTTTTTT	CASSYEGSGTGELFF
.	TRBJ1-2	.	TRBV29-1	TGCAGCGTTGAGGGCAGGGAACTGACTAACTATGGCTACACCTTC	CSVEGRELTNYGYTF
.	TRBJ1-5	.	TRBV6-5	TGTGCCAGCAGTGGCTCGACAAAAAGCGATCAGCCCCAGCATTTT	CASSGSTKSDQPQHF
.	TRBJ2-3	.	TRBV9	TGTGCCAGCAGCTCCCCTCAGGGTGCTAGCACAGATACGCAGTATTTT	CASSSPQGASTDTQYF
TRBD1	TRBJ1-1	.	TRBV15	TGTGCCACCGGTCACAGGGGGCGAGGAACTGAAGCTTTCTTT	CATGHRGRGTEAFF
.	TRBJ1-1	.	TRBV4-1	TGCGCCAGCAGACGGGCTCGGGGCGGAGGAAACACTGAGGCTTTCTTT	CASRRARGGGNTEAFF
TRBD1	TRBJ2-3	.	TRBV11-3	TGTGCCAGCAGCTTAGAGGGCAGGGGGACAGATACGCAGTATTTT	CASSLEGRGTDTQYF
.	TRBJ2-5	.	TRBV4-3	TGCGCCAGCAGCTGGGGACTGGGGACGCAAGAGACCCAGTACTTC	CASSWGLGTQETQYF
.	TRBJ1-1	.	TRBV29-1	TGCAGCGTTGGGTCCACTGAAGCTTTCTTT	CSVGSTEAFF
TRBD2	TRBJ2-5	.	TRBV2	TGTGCCAGCAGTGCACTAGCGGGGGGGCCAGGGGAGACCCAGTACTTC	CASSALAGGPGETQYF
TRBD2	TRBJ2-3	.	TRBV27	TGTGCCAGCAGTTGGGCTAGCGGTTCCACAGATACGCAGTATTTT	CASSWASGSTDTQYF
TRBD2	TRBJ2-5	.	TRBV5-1	TGCGCCAGCACCCTAGCGGGGGGAGGAGAGACCCAGTACTTC	CASTLAGGGETQYF